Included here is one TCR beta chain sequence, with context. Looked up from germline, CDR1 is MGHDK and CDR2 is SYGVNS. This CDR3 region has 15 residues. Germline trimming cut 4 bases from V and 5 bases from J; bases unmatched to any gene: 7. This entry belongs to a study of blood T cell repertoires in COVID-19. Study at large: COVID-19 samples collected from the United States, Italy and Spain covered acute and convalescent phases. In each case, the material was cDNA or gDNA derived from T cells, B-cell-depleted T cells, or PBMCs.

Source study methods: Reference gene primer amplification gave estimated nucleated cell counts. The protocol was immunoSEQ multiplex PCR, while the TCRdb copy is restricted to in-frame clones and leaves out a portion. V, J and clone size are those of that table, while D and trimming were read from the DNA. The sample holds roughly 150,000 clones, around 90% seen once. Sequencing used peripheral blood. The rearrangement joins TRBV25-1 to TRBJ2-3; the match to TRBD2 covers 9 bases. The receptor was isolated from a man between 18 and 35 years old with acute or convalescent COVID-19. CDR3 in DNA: TGTGCCAGCAGTGCGGCGGGGGGGCCGGGAGATACGCAGTATTTT. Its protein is CASSAAGGPGDTQYF. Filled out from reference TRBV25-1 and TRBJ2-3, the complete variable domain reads EADIYQTPRYLVIGTGKKITLECSQTMGHDKMYWYQQDPGMELHLIHYSYGVNSTEKGDLSSESTVSRIRTEHFPLTLESARPSHTSQYLCASSAAGGPGDTQYFGPGTRLTVL.